This TCR beta chain is from a study of T cells in Graves' hyperthyroidism and ophthalmopathy. Exclusions: uncontrolled infection, other autoimmune disease, pregnancy, lactation. Each diagnosis was grounded in clinical symptoms, serum thyroxine and TRAb, thyroid ultrasound, and orbital computed tomography. Isolation of PBMCs was performed on around 9.4 ml fresh peripheral blood. This CDR3 is 15 amino acids long. J gave up 3 bases and V 7 bases, and 10 bases lay outside the gene matches. Using RNA transcripts as the source, TCR beta CDR3 regions were amplified. First-round RT-PCR with HTBI primers amplified the TCR CDR3 region. One entry per CDR3 protein, called by TCRdb with MiXCR from the multiplex PCR reads. The profile shows approximately 610,000 distinct CDR3 sequences, about 15% of them singletons. At least ten counts were recorded for this clonotype. The antigen remains undetermined. Study-wide points: A model of 13 V-J pairs discriminated ophthalmopathy from stable hyperthyroidism.

This receptor was identified in a woman between 40 and 50 years old with Graves' ophthalmopathy. Sample: blood. The rearrangement uses TRBV12-3 or TRBV12-4 and TRBJ2-7; 9 bases map to TRBD1. CDR3 bases: TGTGCCAGCACCCGGGACAGGGTGATCAGCTACGAGCAGTACTTC. Translated, it gives CASTRDRVISYEQYF.